The 26 T cell receptor beta chains presented below share a single source sample, sequenced in a study of T cell responses to AZD1222 COVID-19 vaccine. The assay was immunoSEQ multiplex PCR, and TCRdb's table has in-frame clones only and misses some. The repertoire holds over 100,000 clones, with about 87% as singletons. The sample in question was peripheral blood, obtained on day 0 of AZD1222 vaccination. The receptors were sampled from an adult in good health.

The gene calls are TRBV30 and TRBJ2-2; no clear D. The CDR3 has 15 amino acids. V was cut by 4 bases and J by 6 bases, with 18 bases left in between. CDR1 GTSNPN and CDR2 SVGIG come from the germline V gene (reference sequence). CDR3 coding DNA: TGTGCCTGGAAATCGGGCAGGTTGGCCTCCGGGGAGCTGTTTTTT. Translating gives CAWKSGRLASGELFF.

Concerning this clone itself: This sample includes further DNA sequences coding for the same CDR3. This chain connects TRBV24-1 to TRBJ1-6; D not certain. V shed 4 bases and J shed 6 bases, with 9 bases lying between them. CDR1 is KGHDR and CDR2 is SFDVKD in the germline V gene. The CDR3 consists of 14 residues. The CDR3 nucleotides are TGTGCCACCAGTGAAGGCCAGGTTAATTCACCCCTCCACTTT. Encoded protein: CATSEGQVNSPLHF.

The table lists this clone with a count of one. This chain links TRBV3-1 (or the pseudogene TRBV3-2) with TRBJ2-6; D might be TRBD1 or TRBD2, each matching 5 bases. The V and J ends lost 3 bases and 0 bases respectively, with 12 bases between them. This CDR3 comprises 17 residues. Germline V CDR1 and CDR2: LGHDT, YNNKEL (reference sequence). The CDR3 DNA follows: TGTGCCAGCAGCCACCTCGGGACCCCCTCTGGGGCCAACGTCCTGACTTTC. This translates into CASSHLGTPSGANVLTF.

This chain links TRBV7-2 with TRBJ1-2, with a possible D match to TRBD1 (5 bases). The CDR3 loop spans 12 amino acids. Trimming stripped 3 bases from V and 6 bases from J, with 8 bases between. Germline V gene data show CDR1 as SGHTA and CDR2 as FQGNSA. The CDR3 DNA sequence: TGTGCCAGCAGCTTTTCACAGGATGGCTACACCTTC. Amino acid sequence: CASSFSQDGYTF.

The gene calls are TRBV7-9 and TRBJ2-7, with D possibly TRBD1 on 6 matching bases. The germline V gene has CDR1 SEHNR and CDR2 FQNEAQ (reference sequence). Trimming shortened V by 6 bases and J by 0 bases, and 15 bases separated the two germline ends. This CDR3 has 15 amino acids. The chain's CDR3 is CASSAVGHRSYEQYF. CDR3 nucleotide sequence: TGTGCCAGCAGTGCAGTGGGACACCGCTCCTACGAGCAGTACTTC. The entire variable domain, with the rest obtained from reference TRBV7-9 and TRBJ2-7, is as follows: DTGVSQNPRHKITKRGQNVTFRCDPISEHNRLYWYRQTLGQGPEFLTYFQNEAQLEKSRLLSDRFSAERPKGSFSTLEIQRTEQGDSAMYLCASSAVGHRSYEQYFGPGTRLTVT.

This clone was counted a single time. J is TRBJ2-3 and V is TRBV18, with unresolved D. This CDR3 region has 13 residues. With 3 bases removed from V and 4 bases from J, the gap between germline ends came to 8 bases. Germline CDR1 and CDR2: KGHSH and LQKENI. In DNA, the CDR3 is TGTGCCAGCTCACCCTTAGAGGCAGATACGCAGTATTTT. This gives the protein CASSPLEADTQYF.

The V gene is TRBV9, the J gene TRBJ1-5, with 9 bases lining up with TRBD1. The CDR3 has 15 residues. The trim removed 0 bases at V and 5 bases at J, leaving 3 bases unmatched. The germline V gene has CDR1 SGDLS and CDR2 YYNGEE. The CDR3 loop is CASSVDGQGYQPQHF. In nucleotides, the CDR3 is TGTGCCAGCAGCGTAGATGGACAGGGGTATCAGCCCCAGCATTTT.

V usage is TRBV4-3 and J usage is TRBJ2-2, with 9 bases that match TRBD1. The CDR3 is 16 residues long. V lost 2 bases to trimming and J lost 5 bases; unmatched junction nucleotides: 6. From germline, CDR1 is LGHNA and CDR2 YSLEER. The CDR3 loop reads CASSQRDRVQTGELFF. CDR3 coding DNA: TGCGCCAGCAGCCAAAGGGACAGGGTTCAAACCGGGGAGCTGTTTTTT.

The rearrangement links TRBV4-2 to TRBJ2-7, with TRBD2 matching over 10 bases. The CDR3 runs 16 residues. V gave up 1 base and J gave up 6 bases; unmatched junction bases: 9. Germline V gene sequence: CDR1 LGHNA, CDR2 YNFKEQ. The CDR3 DNA follows: TGTGCCAGCAGCCAAGGTCCAGCGGGAGGGCCGAGCGAGCAGTACTTC. Translation gives CASSQGPAGGPSEQYF.

The gene calls are TRBV6-2 or TRBV6-3 and TRBJ2-4; D is unresolved. V was pared by 6 bases and J by 2 bases, with 17 bases between. The CDR3 length is 16 residues. CDR1 MNHEY and CDR2 SVGEGT come from the germline V gene. CDR3 protein: CASSFGPRSTKNIQYF. The CDR3 DNA reads as TGTGCCAGCAGCTTCGGACCTAGGTCTACCAAAAACATTCAGTACTTC.

The V gene is TRBV28, the J gene TRBJ2-7, with a weak D call TRBD2 (5 bases). The CDR3 is 13 amino acids. Trimming cost V 3 bases and J 7 bases, with 13 bases left between them. In germline, CDR1 is MDHEN, CDR2 SYDVKM. CDR3 DNA: TGTGCCAGCAGTTTCTTAGAGGGTTGGGAGCAGTACTTC. It codes for CASSFLEGWEQYF. Using reference TRBV28 and TRBJ2-7 for the parts outside the CDR3, the full variable domain is DVKVTQSSRYLVKRTGEKVFLECVQDMDHENMFWYRQDPGLGLRLIYFSYDVKMKEKGDIPEGYSVSREKKERFSLILESASTNQTSMYLCASSFLEGWEQYFGPGTRLTVT.

The V gene is TRBV11-2, the J gene TRBJ1-4; D is unresolved. Germline CDR1 reads SGHAT; CDR2 reads FQNNGV. The V end was cut by 5 bases, the J end by 8 bases, with 15 bases between. CDR3 length equals 14 residues. In nucleotides, the CDR3 is TGTGCCAGCAGCCCCGCCAGGTCCGTCGAAAAACTGTTTTTT. This gives the protein CASSPARSVEKLFF.

Here the CDR3 DNA reads TGCAGCGTGACCAGGGGCGGGGGAGCTTTCTTT. Its protein product is CSVTRGGGAFF. This chain joins TRBV29-1 and TRBJ1-1; TRBD1 might be the D (6 bases). The CDR3 sequence is 11 residues long. Looked up from germline, CDR1 is SQVTM and CDR2 is ANQGSEA. V shed 6 bases and J shed 10 bases, with 15 bases lying between them.

This rearrangement joins TRBV28 to TRBJ1-1; perhaps TRBD1 as D (5 bases). Trimming shortened V by 5 bases and J by 8 bases, and 15 bases separated the two germline ends. Germline CDR1 reads MDHEN; CDR2 reads SYDVKM. This CDR3 contains 13 residues. In nucleotides, the CDR3 is TGTGCCAGCAGTCCCCATGAAGGGGTAGAAGCTTTCTTT. Protein sequence: CASSPHEGVEAFF.

The chain recombines TRBV7-6 with TRBJ2-7; a possible D gene is TRBD1 (7 bases). The CDR3 covers 16 residues. CDR1 is SGHVS and CDR2 is FNYEAQ in the germline V gene. The V and J ends lost 2 bases and 2 bases respectively, with 16 bases between them. CDR3 in DNA: TGTGCCAGCAGCTTAAGCTCCCAGGGGGGCCCCTACGAGCAGTACTTC. Translating gives CASSLSSQGGPYEQYF.

This chain joins TRBV4-3 and TRBJ2-1, with TRBD2 matching 13 bases. Trimming took 0 bases from V and 5 from J; bases not matched to a gene: 13. Germline loops: CDR1 LGHNA, CDR2 YSLEER. The length of the CDR3 is 20 residues. In nucleotides, the CDR3 is TGCGCCAGCAGCCAAGATGTTTCGGGGGGACTAGCGGGACGTAACAATGAGCAGTTCTTC. It translates to CASSQDVSGGLAGRNNEQFF.

The V call is TRBV5-6, the J call TRBJ1-1; a possible D gene is TRBD1 (5 bases). In germline, CDR1 is SGHDT, CDR2 YYEEEE. Deletions cut 0 bases from V and 4 bases from J, with 10 bases between. The CDR3 loop spans 14 amino acids. The CDR3 here is CASSLGGRGTEAFF. For the CDR3, the DNA is TGTGCCAGCAGCTTGGGAGGGAGGGGCACTGAAGCTTTCTTT. The variable domain in full, completed from reference TRBV5-6 and TRBJ1-1, reads DAGVTQSPTHLIKTRGQQVTLRCSPKSGHDTVSWYQQALGQGPQFIFQYYEEEERQRGNFPDRFSGHQFPNYSSELNVNALLLGDSALYLCASSLGGRGTEAFFGQGTRLTVV.

This clone appeared many times. This chain joins TRBV18 and TRBJ1-1; D unclear. V lost 1 base, J lost 1 base, and 4 bases lay in between. The V gene's germline CDR1 is KGHSH and CDR2 LQKENI. The CDR3 is made up of 13 amino acids. CDR3 coding DNA: TGTGCCAGCTCACCACAGCCGAACACTGAAGCTTTCTTT. This gives the protein CASSPQPNTEAFF.

This clone was picked up one time. The chain is built from TRBV4-1 and TRBJ2-1; 8 positions agree with TRBD2. V gave up 3 bases and J gave up 5 bases; unmatched junction bases: 9. Germline V lookup: CDR1 MGHRA, CDR2 YSYEKL. CDR3 length: 16 residues. In nucleotides, the CDR3 is TGCGCCAGCAGCCACATAAGAGCGGGAGTTAACAATGAGCAGTTCTTC. Translation gives CASSHIRAGVNNEQFF.

The chain has TRBV5-1 and TRBJ2-7, with D tentatively TRBD1 or TRBD2 (5 bases each). Trimming took 1 base from V and 6 from J, leaving 14 bases between them. Germline V CDR1 and CDR2: SGHRS, YFSETQ. CDR3 length: 14 residues. DNA for the CDR3: TGCGCCAGCAGCTTGCCGGTCGGGACGGCCGAGCAGTACTTC. Translated, it gives CASSLPVGTAEQYF.

The chain has TRBV9 and TRBJ2-3; D not certain. The CDR3 loop spans 16 amino acids. In germline, CDR1 is SGDLS, CDR2 YYNGEE. Trimming cost V 0 bases and J 2 bases, with 13 bases left between them. CDR3 loop: CASSVEAGLTTDTQYF. The DNA of the CDR3 is TGTGCCAGCAGCGTAGAGGCAGGCCTCACCACAGATACGCAGTATTTT.

The CDR3 reads CAISERQSSYNSPLHF. In DNA form, the CDR3 reads TGTGCCATCAGTGAGCGACAGAGCTCCTATAATTCACCCCTCCACTTT. The V call is TRBV10-3, the J call TRBJ1-6; a weak D match, TRBD1 (5 bases). V was trimmed by 2 bases and J by 0 bases, leaving 8 bases between them. Germline V lookup: CDR1 ENHRY, CDR2 SYGVKD. The CDR3 consists of 16 residues.

The V gene is TRBV2, the J gene TRBJ2-3; 8 nucleotides match TRBD2. This CDR3 comprises 16 residues. Trimming took 6 bases from V and 0 from J; bases not matched to a gene: 8. Per the germline V gene, CDR1 is SNHLY and CDR2 is FYNNEI. The CDR3 DNA follows: TGTGCCAGCAGGATCAGACTAGCGATTAGCACAGATACGCAGTATTTT. Amino acid sequence: CASRIRLAISTDTQYF.

The genes are TRBV5-1 and TRBJ2-2; D possibly corresponds to TRBD1 (6 bases). The V end was cut by 1 base, the J end by 3 bases, with 10 bases between. The V gene's germline CDR1 is SGHRS and CDR2 YFSETQ. The CDR3 is made up of 15 amino acids. The CDR3 DNA sequence: TGCGCCAGCAGCTTGAAAGGGGGATACACCGGGGAGCTGTTTTTT. It translates to CASSLKGGYTGELFF.

The rearrangement uses TRBV28 and TRBJ1-2; D is perhaps TRBD1 (5 bases). The germline V gene encodes CDR1 MDHEN and CDR2 SYDVKM. The CDR3 length is 16 residues. V was trimmed by 8 bases and J by 1 base, leaving 20 bases between them. Here the CDR3 DNA reads TGTGCCAGCGTGTTTACGGGGGGAGAGTTTAACTATGGCTACACCTTC. Its protein is CASVFTGGEFNYGYTF.

The rearrangement joins TRBV27 to TRBJ2-6; D might be TRBD1 or TRBD2, each matching 5 bases. Germline V gene data show CDR1 as MNHEY and CDR2 as SMNVEV (reference sequence). Between the trimmed V and J ends, which lost 4 bases and 0 bases, there was a span of 10 bases. CDR3 size: 16 residues. CDR3 region: CASSSLGDSGANVLTF. The CDR3 region has the DNA TGTGCCAGCAGTTCGTTGGGGGACTCTGGGGCCAACGTCCTGACTTTC.